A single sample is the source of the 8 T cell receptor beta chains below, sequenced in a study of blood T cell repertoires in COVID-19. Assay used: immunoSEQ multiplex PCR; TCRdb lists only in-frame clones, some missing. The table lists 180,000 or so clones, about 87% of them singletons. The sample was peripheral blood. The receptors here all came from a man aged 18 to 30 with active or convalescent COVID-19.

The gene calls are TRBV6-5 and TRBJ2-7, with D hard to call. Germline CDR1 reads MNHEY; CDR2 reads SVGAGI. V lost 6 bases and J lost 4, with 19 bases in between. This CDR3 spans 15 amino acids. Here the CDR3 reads CASRDPSMVGYEQYV. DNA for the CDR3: TGTGCCAGCAGAGACCCTTCCATGGTCGGGTACGAGCAGTACGTC.

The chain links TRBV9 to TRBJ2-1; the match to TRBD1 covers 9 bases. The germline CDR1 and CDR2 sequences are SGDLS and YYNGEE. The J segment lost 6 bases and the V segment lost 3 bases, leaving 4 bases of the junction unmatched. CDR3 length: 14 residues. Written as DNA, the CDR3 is TGTGCCAGCAGCGCCCGGACAGGGGCCAATGAGCAGTTCTTC. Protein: CASSARTGANEQFF.

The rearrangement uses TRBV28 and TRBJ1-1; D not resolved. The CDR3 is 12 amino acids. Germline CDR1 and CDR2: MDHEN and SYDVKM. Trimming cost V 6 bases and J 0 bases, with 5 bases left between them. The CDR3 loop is CASRELNTEAFF. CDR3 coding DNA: TGTGCCAGCAGGGAGTTGAACACTGAAGCTTTCTTT.

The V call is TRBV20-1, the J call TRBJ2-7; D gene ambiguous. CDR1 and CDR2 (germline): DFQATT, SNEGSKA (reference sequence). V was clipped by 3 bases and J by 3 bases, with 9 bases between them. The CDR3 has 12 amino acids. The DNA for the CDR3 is TGCAGTGCTAGTTGGAGCCTCTACGAGCAGTACGTC. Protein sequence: CSASWSLYEQYV.

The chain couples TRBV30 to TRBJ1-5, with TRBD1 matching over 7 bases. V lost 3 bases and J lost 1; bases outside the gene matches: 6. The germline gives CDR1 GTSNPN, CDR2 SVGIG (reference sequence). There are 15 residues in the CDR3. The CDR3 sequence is CAWSPTGRSNQPQHF. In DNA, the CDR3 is TGTGCCTGGAGCCCGACAGGGAGAAGCAATCAGCCCCAGCATTTT.

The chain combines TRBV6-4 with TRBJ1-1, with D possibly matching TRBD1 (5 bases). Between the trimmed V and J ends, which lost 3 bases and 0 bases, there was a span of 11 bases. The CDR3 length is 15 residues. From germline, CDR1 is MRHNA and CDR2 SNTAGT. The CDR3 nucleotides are TGTGCCAGCAGTGAACAGGCACACTTGAACACTGAAGCTTTCTTT. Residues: CASSEQAHLNTEAFF.

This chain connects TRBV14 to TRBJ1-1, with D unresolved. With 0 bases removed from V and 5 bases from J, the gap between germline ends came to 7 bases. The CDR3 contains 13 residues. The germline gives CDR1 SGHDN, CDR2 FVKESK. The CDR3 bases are TGTGCCAGCAGCCAAGACATGCGAACTGAAGCTTTCTTT. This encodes CASSQDMRTEAFF.

CDR3 DNA: TGTGCCACCAGTGCCGTCCTCGGTGGCTACACCTTC. Protein product: CATSAVLGGYTF. This rearrangement joins TRBV24-1 to TRBJ1-2; no clear D. Germline V lookup: CDR1 KGHDR, CDR2 SFDVKD. CDR3 length: 12 residues. Trimming cost V 5 bases and J 7 bases, with 10 bases left between them.